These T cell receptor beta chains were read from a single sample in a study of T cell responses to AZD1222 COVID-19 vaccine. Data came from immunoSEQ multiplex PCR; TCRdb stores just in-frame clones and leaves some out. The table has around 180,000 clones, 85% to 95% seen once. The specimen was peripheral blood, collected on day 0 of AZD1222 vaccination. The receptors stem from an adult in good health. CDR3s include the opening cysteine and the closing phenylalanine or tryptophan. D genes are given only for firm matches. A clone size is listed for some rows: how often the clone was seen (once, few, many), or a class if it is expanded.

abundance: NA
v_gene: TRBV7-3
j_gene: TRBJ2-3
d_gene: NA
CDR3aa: CASSPQAVGSTDTQYF
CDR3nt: TGTGCCAGCAGCCCCCAGGCGGTGGGGAGCACAGATACGCAGTATTTT

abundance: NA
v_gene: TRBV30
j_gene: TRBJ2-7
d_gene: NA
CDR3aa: CAWSAETVYEQYF
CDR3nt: TGTGCCTGGAGTGCTGAGACTGTCTACGAGCAGTACTTC

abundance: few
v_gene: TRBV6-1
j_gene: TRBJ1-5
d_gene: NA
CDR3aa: CASSEDLYSNQPQHF
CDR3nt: TGTGCCAGCAGTGAGGACCTTTATAGCAATCAGCCCCAGCATTTT

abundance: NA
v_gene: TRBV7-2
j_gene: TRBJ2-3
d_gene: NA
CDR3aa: CASSLIGAPNTQYF
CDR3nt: TGTGCCAGCAGCTTGATAGGGGCACCCAATACGCAGTATTTT

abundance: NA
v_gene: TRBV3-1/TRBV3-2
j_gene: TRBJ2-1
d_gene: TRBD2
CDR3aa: CASSQPGLAGANEQFF
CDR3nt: TGTGCCAGCAGCCAGCCGGGACTAGCGGGAGCGAATGAGCAGTTCTTC

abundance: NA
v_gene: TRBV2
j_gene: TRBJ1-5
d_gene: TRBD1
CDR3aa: CASSRDRVRQPQHF
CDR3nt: TGTGCCAGCAGTAGGGACAGGGTGAGGCAGCCCCAGCATTTT

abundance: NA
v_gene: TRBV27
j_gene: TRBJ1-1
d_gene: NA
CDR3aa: CASSPGQMNTEAFF
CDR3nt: TGTGCCAGCAGTCCAGGACAGATGAACACTGAAGCTTTCTTT

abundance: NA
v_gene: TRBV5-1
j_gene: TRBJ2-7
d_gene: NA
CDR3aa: CASRSEYEQYF
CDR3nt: TGCGCCAGCAGATCCGAGTACGAGCAGTACTTC

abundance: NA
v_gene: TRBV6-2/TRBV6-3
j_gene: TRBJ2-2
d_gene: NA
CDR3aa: CASSSTNTGELFF
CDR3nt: TGTGCCAGCAGTTCTACGAACACCGGGGAGCTGTTTTTT

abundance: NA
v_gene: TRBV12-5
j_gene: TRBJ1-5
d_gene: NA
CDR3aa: CASARASNQPQHF
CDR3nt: TGTGCTAGTGCCCGGGCGAGCAATCAGCCCCAGCATTTT

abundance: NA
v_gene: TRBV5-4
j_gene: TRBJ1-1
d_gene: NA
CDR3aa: CASSSRGGQNTEAFF
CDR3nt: TGTGCCAGCAGCTCAAGGGGGGGACAAAACACTGAAGCTTTCTTT

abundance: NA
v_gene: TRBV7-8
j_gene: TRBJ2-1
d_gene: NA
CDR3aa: CASSRTNEQFF
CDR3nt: TGTGCCAGCAGCCGAACGAATGAGCAGTTCTTC

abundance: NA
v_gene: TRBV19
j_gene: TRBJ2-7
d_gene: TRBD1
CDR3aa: CASSIVTGSLYEQYF
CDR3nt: TGTGCCAGTAGTATCGTGACAGGGAGCCTCTACGAGCAGTACTTC

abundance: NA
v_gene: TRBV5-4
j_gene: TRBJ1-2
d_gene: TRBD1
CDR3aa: CASSLQGVNYGYTF
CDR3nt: TGTGCCAGCAGCCTTCAGGGGGTTAACTATGGCTACACCTTC

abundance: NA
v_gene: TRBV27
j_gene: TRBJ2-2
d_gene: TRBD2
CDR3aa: CASSLSGRAGELFF
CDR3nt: TGTGCCAGCAGTTTGAGCGGGAGGGCCGGGGAGCTGTTTTTT

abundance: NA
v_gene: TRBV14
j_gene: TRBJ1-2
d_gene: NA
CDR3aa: CASSQVGYGYTF
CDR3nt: TGTGCCAGCAGCCAGGTGGGCTATGGCTACACCTTC

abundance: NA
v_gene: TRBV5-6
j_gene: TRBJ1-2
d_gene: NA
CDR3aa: CASSWYERNYGYTF
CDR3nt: TGTGCCAGCAGCTGGTATGAACGGAACTATGGCTACACCTTC